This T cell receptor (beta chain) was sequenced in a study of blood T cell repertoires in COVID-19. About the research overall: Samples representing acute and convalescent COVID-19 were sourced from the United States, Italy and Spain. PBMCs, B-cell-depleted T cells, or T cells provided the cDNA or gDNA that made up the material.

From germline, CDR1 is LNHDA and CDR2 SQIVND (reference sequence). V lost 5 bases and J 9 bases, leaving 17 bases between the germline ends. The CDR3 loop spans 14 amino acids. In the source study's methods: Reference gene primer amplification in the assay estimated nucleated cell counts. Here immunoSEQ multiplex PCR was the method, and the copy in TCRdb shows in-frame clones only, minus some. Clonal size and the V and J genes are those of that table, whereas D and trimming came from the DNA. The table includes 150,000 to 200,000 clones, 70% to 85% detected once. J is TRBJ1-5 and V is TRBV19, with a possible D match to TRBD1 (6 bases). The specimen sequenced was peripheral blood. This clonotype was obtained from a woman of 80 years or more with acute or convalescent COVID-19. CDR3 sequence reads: CASSWGAGARPQHF. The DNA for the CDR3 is TGTGCCAGTAGTTGGGGGGCGGGGGCAAGGCCCCAGCATTTT.